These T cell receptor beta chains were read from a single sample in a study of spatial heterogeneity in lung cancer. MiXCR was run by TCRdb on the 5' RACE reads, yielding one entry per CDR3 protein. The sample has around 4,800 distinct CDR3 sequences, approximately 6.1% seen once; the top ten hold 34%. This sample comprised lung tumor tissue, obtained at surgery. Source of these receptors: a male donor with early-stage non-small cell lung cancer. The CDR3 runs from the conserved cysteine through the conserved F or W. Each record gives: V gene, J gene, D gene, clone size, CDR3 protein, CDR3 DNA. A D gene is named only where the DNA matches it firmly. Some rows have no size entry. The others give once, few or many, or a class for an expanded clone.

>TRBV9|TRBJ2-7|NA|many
CASSPGRAGLTYEQYF
TGTGCCAGCAGCCCAGGTAGGGCGGGACTCACCTACGAGCAGTACTTC
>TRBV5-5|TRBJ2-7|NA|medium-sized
CASSSASYEQYF
TGTGCCAGCAGCTCGGCTTCCTACGAGCAGTACTTC
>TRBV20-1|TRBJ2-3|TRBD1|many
CSASEGAVTDTQYF
TGCAGTGCTAGTGAGGGGGCCGTAACAGATACGCAGTATTTT
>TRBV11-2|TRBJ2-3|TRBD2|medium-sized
CASSLSGGTDTQYF
TGTGCCAGCAGCTTGAGCGGGGGCACAGATACGCAGTATTTT
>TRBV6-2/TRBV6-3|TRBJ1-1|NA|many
CASSHGTEAFF
TGTGCCAGCAGCCACGGGACTGAAGCTTTCTTT
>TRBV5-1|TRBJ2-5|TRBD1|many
CASSWTGNQETQYF
TGCGCCAGCAGCTGGACAGGGAACCAAGAGACCCAGTACTTC
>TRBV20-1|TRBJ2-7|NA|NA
CSARGLISGYEQYF
TGCAGTGCTAGAGGGCTTATTAGCGGCTACGAGCAGTACTTC
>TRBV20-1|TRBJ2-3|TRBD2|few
CSPRTSGGFGTDTQYF
TGCAGTCCAAGGACTAGCGGGGGGTTTGGCACAGATACGCAGTATTTT
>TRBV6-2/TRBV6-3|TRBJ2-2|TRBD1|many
CASTQHGTGNTGELFF
TGTGCCAGCACCCAACACGGGACAGGGAACACCGGGGAGCTGTTTTTT
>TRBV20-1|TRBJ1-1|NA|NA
CSASHRGPQAEAFF
TGCAGTGCTAGTCATCGGGGACCACAGGCGGAAGCTTTCTTT
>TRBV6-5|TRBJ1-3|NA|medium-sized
CASSYSTALGNTIYF
TGTGCCAGCAGTTACTCGACGGCACTTGGAAACACCATATATTTT
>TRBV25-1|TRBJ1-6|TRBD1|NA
CASSESTGGYSPLHF
TGTGCCAGCAGTGAATCGACAGGGGGCTATTCACCCCTCCACTTT
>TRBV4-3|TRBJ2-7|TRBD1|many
CASSQDVPGWDRGFDEQYF
TGCGCCAGCAGCCAAGATGTCCCCGGCTGGGACAGGGGATTTGACGAGCAGTACTTC
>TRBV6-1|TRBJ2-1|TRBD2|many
CATSTSGNEQFF
TGTGCCACCTCGACTAGCGGAAATGAGCAGTTCTTC
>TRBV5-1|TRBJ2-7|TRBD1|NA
CASSAQGAREQYF
TGCGCCAGCAGCGCCCAGGGGGCGCGGGAGCAGTACTTC
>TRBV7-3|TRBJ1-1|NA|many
CASSLFGNTEAFF
TGTGCCAGCAGCTTATTTGGGAACACTGAAGCTTTCTTT
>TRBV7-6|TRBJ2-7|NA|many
CASSLDPGNYEQYF
TGTGCCAGCAGCTTAGACCCAGGGAACTACGAGCAGTACTTC
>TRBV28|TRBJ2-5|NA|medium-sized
CASSRARGAQTQYF
TGTGCCAGCAGTAGAGCACGGGGGGCGCAGACCCAGTACTTC
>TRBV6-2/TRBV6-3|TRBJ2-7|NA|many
CASNQDSFLAYEQYF
TGTGCCAGCAACCAGGACAGTTTTTTAGCCTACGAGCAGTACTTC
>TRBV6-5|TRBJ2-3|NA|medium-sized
CATGDYRGGADTQYF
TGTGCGACGGGGGATTACAGGGGTGGGGCAGATACGCAGTATTTT
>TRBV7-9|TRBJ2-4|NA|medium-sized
CASSPGEGRIGIQYF
TGTGCCAGCAGCCCTGGTGAGGGGAGAATCGGCATTCAGTACTTC
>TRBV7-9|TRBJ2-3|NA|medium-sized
CASSLSGPSGTQYF
TGTGCCAGCAGCTTATCAGGACCTTCGGGTACGCAGTATTTT
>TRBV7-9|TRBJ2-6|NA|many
CASSFDRSSGANVLTF
TGTGCCAGCAGCTTTGACAGGAGCTCTGGGGCCAACGTCCTGACTTTC
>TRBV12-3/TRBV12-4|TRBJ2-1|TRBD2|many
CASSRPGTSAWEQFF
TGTGCCAGCAGTCGTCCCGGGACTAGCGCGTGGGAGCAGTTCTTC
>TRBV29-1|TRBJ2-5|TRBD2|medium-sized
CSVDGLAGEETQYF
TGCAGCGTCGATGGACTAGCGGGAGAAGAGACCCAGTACTTC
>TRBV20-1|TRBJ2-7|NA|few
CSATGTPRNEQYF
TGCAGTGCAACCGGGACTCCACGTAACGAGCAGTACTTC
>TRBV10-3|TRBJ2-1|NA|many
CAISEGATGNEEQFF
TGTGCCATCAGTGAGGGGGCAACAGGGAATGAAGAGCAGTTCTTC
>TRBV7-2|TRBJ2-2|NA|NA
CASSLPPGSAPGGELFF
TGTGCCAGCAGCTTACCACCGGGTTCGGCTCCGGGCGGGGAGCTGTTTTTT
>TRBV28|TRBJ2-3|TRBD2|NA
CASSFAGVGTDTQYF
TGTGCCAGCAGTTTTGCGGGAGTGGGAACAGATACGCAGTATTTT
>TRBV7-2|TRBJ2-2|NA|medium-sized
CASSLGGNTGELFF
TGTGCCAGCAGTCTGGGGGGAAACACCGGGGAGCTGTTTTTT
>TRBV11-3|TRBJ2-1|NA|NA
CASSLDDEDNEQFF
TGTGCCAGCAGCTTAGACGATGAGGACAATGAGCAGTTCTTC
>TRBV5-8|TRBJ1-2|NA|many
CASSLRGLYSNYGYTF
TGTGCCAGCAGCTTAAGGGGACTTTATTCTAACTATGGCTACACCTTC
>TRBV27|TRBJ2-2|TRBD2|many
CATSTSGRSTGELFF
TGTGCCACTTCTACTAGCGGGAGAAGCACCGGGGAGCTGTTTTTT
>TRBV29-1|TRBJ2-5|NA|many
CSVDRRAGKETQYF
TGCAGCGTTGATCGGAGGGCTGGAAAAGAGACCCAGTACTTC
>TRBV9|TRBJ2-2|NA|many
CASSVDGTGELFF
TGTGCCAGCAGCGTAGACGGTACCGGGGAGCTGTTTTTT
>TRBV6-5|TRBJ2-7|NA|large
CASSLTGYYSYEQYF
TGTGCCAGCAGTTTGACAGGTTATTACTCCTACGAGCAGTACTTC
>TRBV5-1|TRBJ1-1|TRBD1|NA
CASSSRTGGTEAFF
TGCGCCAGCAGCTCGAGGACAGGCGGCACTGAAGCTTTCTTT